This entry is about one TCR beta chain. This clone was counted a single time. Its antigen has not been determined. No much larger clone is present one base from it, and per-base qualities are unavailable. For CDR1 and CDR2, the germline V gene lists SGHRS and YFSETQ. After removal of 4 bases from V and 0 bases from J, the junction retains 4 bases not matched to a gene. From the cysteine through the phenylalanine, the CDR3 covers 15 amino acids. CDR3 DNA is the only sequence kept; it has 45 bases, read in frame from the first base. The cohort comprised under 700 healthy bone marrow donors. All cohort members were sampled while nominally healthy, although unrecorded immune exposures were likely present. The donor was CMV seronegative and belonged to the group of approximately 320 seronegative cohort members. A peripheral blood sample was provided by each donor, and peripheral blood mononuclear cells were used for TCR beta sequencing. Genomic DNA was extracted from the blood cell samples with the Qiagen DNeasy Blood Extraction Kit.

The library was made by the immunoSEQ multiplex PCR assay. For the multiplex PCR, a mixture combining 60 forward primers for TCR Vbeta segments and 13 reverse primers for TCR Jbeta segments was used. Amplification of the CDR3 region of rearranged TCR beta genes was performed with a multiplex PCR assay on genomic DNA. The Illumina HiSeq System was used to sequence the amplified TCR beta libraries as 87-base-pair reads. The original methods were these. Across the 666 repertoires, a later analysis counted 80 million or so unique TCR beta chains, 9 million to 14 million of which were shared by at least two donors. To remove PCR and sequencing errors, raw reads were error-corrected and collapsed into unique sequences using a nearest-neighbor algorithm that merged closely related sequences. V, D and J gene segments were assigned by aligning CDR3 sequences to IMGT reference sequences. For a sequence to be retained, a match of at least six nucleotides was required to both a V gene segment and a J gene segment. A rearrangement was called productive if the CDR3 had no stop codons and remained in frame with V and J, and every other rearrangement was called non-productive. CDR3 was defined according to IMGT convention as the region running from the second conserved V-encoded cysteine to the conserved J-encoded phenylalanine. In an earlier analysis of 500 to 650 of the donors, sequences lacking an unambiguous match to a single V gene segment were excluded. An earlier analysis of several hundred of the donors classified V segments as functional when productive rearrangements were above 56.7% and as segregating when the standard deviation between donors was above 5%. To diagnose cytomegalovirus status from the catalog of TCR beta chain sequences, a statistical classification framework was built. In a later analysis, TCR nucleotide sequences were compared against IMGT/GENE-DB human TR gene sequences so that V and J genes could be assigned. Using the TCRdist pipeline, a later analysis assigned CDR3 sequences along with most-parsimonious VDJ recombination scenarios. In a later analysis, every TCR beta chain was defined by the combination of its CDR3 amino acid sequence and its V-gene family, and reads without a unique V-gene family were dropped. As a way to deal with suspected cross-contamination and a sequencing artifact, a later analysis dropped 450 to 600 nucleotide sequences that were highly shared and had low generation probability. A later analysis calculated a clonal expansion index for each public chain from normalized within-repertoire ranks of inferred template counts. Generation probabilities in a later analysis came from a VDJ recombination model fitted to out-of-frame rearrangements, and those results were checked against IGoR. In a later analysis, TCR-TCR, TCR-HLA and TCR-CMV co-occurrence was scored with hypergeometric tests, and a repertoire-size bias correction was applied to TCR pairs. To estimate false discovery rates, a later analysis permuted the HLA or CMV assignments 20 times. In a later analysis, co-occurring TCRs were grouped using DBSCAN, and TCRdist sequence similarity was added for clustering within HLA-allele-positive subsets. Repertoires with fewer than 30,000 or more than 120,000 public chains were left out of co-occurrence clustering, as were about 5 repertoires with anomalous nucleotide sharing. The clones in this table, taken by TCRdb from immuneACCESS, are in-frame only. Not every clone is retained; where verified, under half of the shortfall comes from an unresolved V gene, and the cause of the rest is unknown. V and J calls and clone size are those listed in that table; D and trimming were worked out from the DNA. This sample holds about 200,000 clones; roughly four fifths were observed only once. The top ten constitute 1.5% to 2% of the sample.

These data originate in a study of cytomegalovirus exposure and HLA in healthy donors listed by TCRdb under 2017. A note on the overall study: An earlier analysis of 587 of the donors reported approximately 280 Gb of sequence data and 90 million to 120 million unique TCR beta sequences obtained from approximately 180 million T cells. An early release that covered about 640 HLA-typed donors contained approximately 290 gigabases of sequencing data and 65 million to 100 million unique TCR sequences. Among the approximately 430 genotyped donors, around 81% belonged to the genetic ancestry cluster associated with self-reported Caucasian donors. The study aimed to test whether signatures of past pathogen exposure could be identified by cataloging public T cell receptors. Using immunosequencing, the study profiled T cell repertoires from fewer than 850 subjects and related those repertoires to cytomegalovirus serostatus. Along with the approximately 700-subject first cohort, a separate validation cohort of over a hundred different subjects was used. To predict cytomegalovirus infection status, the study combined high-throughput TCR immunosequencing, statistical association of individual TCRs with disease status, and machine learning. In a later analysis, previously published TCR beta repertoires from 666 donors were re-analyzed and high-resolution HLA genotyping was added so that TCR occurrence patterns could be studied. In the later analysis, no new phenotypic data were used to find candidate immune exposures; instead, reliance was placed on TCR beta sequences and their occurrence across donors. In an earlier analysis of over 550 of the donors, high-throughput TCR beta sequencing was used to judge whether each TCR beta V gene segment behaved as functional or pseudogenic. Donor age, sex, ethnicity and CMV serostatus were compiled together with the repertoire data. A later genetic analysis used genome-wide SNP genotypes for about three fifths of the 666 donors, treating that subset as a discovery cohort. Every discovery cohort repertoire had been produced on one sequencing platform. HLA typing included class I and class II loci at four-digit resolution. Typing coverage varied by locus: about 629-630 donors for A, B, C, DRB1 and DQB1; approximately 500 for DQA1; some 610 for DPA1; approximately 450 for DPB1. Several DR-DQ haplotypes were handled as single units for association and clustering, since linkage in the cohort was strong. Across approximately 420 genotyped donors of the cohort, an average of approximately 240,000 unique TCR beta nucleotide sequences per donor were sequenced, and 15% to 20% of those sequences were non-productive. On the study overall, not on this receptor specifically: Specific HLA alleles were associated with 16,951 TCR beta sequences at a false discovery rate of 0.05 in a later analysis. A total of 150 or so TCR beta chains were listed by the study as associated with cytomegalovirus. Broadly in line with IMGT annotations, most TCR beta V segments showed up in productive rearrangements about 87% or about 30% of the time in an earlier analysis of a few hundred of the donors. When HLA alleles, especially DR and DQ, strongly co-occurred, TCR associations were difficult to assign to individual alleles. A few of the identified cytomegalovirus-associated TCR beta chains were confirmed in vitro to be specific for cytomegalovirus antigens. Because HLA typing was unavailable for some donors at each locus, only the typed subset was used in association tests. Sequencing depth was assumed to be roughly uniform across donors in the presence/absence analyses, though that assumption may not hold. The classifier was reported to diagnose cytomegalovirus status with high specificity and sensitivity in both the original and validation cohorts. Because counts were too low, some 16 rarely observed V segments, including chromosome 9 orphons, were excluded from the earlier analysis of 587 of the donors. A further reported finding was that TCR beta sequences accurately predicted the HLA-A and HLA-B alleles for most subjects in the first cohort. The authors suggested that the approach could potentially be extended to other disease states and immunological phenotypes. While some public TCRs were present in many individuals, most TCR sequences turned up only very rarely across donors. This cohort had only TCR beta chains sequenced, and the lack of alpha or paired-chain data limited which features could be detected. Linkage disequilibrium might explain the correlated functional status among segregating V segments, but an unknown experimental factor could not be ruled out. In a later analysis, most CMV-associated TCR beta chains were found to appear HLA-restricted, with HLA associations seemingly driven largely by CMV exposure. A cluster of highly shared sequence variants was judged likely to be a technical artifact of the sequencing pipeline. In a later analysis, TCR association rates were found to vary across HLA loci, with the most associated TCRs seen for DRB1 alleles and the fewest for HLA-C alleles. CMV serostatus was the only immune exposure information available for the cohort. Because the 87-base-pair reads could not distinguish some IMGT-functional V segments, including TRBV6-2 and TRBV6-3, those segments were excluded. A later genetic analysis reported fewer N-insertions in productive TCRs among donors in an Asian-associated ancestry cluster than the roughly 620-donor mean. Several of the top co-occurrence clusters appeared to be linked to parvovirus B19, influenza, CMV and Epstein-Barr virus, according to a later analysis. V-gene and J-gene trimming of TCR beta chains was associated with a missense DCLRE1C variant in a later genetic analysis, and the association was replicated in an independent cohort. In a later analysis, HLA-associated TCR beta chains showed more clonal expansion and lower generation probabilities than non-associated chains that were equally common.

The TCR comes from a man in his late teens or twenties in good health and CMV-seronegative. This receptor chain uses TRBV5-1 and TRBJ2-7, with 10 central nucleotides matching TRBD1. The source material was PBMCs. The DNA sequence is given as TGCGCCAGCAGCCCGGGACAGGGGAGCTCCTACGAGCAGTACTTC. This sequence encodes CASSPGQGSSYEQYF.